The clone carrying this T cell receptor (beta chain) has only one observation. Libraries were prepared by immunoSEQ multiplex PCR; TCRdb keeps only in-frame clonotypes and omits some of them. Among around 53,000 clones, over 80% were seen once, and the ten largest hold approximately 0.69%. This specimen belongs to a study of T cell changes during pregnancy in multiple sclerosis. There are 12 residues in the CDR3. Trimming left V 8 bases short and J 3 bases short, with 8 bases between. Per the germline V gene, CDR1 is LNHDA and CDR2 is SQIVND (reference sequence). The rearrangement uses TRBV19 and TRBJ1-3; D gene ambiguous. This receptor was taken from a female donor with multiple sclerosis, enrolled in a pregnancy study. Sequenced here: CD4+ T cells from peripheral blood mononuclear cells, sampled after pregnancy. CDR3 in amino acids: CASRLGGNTIYF. The CDR3 DNA is TGTGCCAGTCGGCTAGGTGGAAACACCATATATTTT.